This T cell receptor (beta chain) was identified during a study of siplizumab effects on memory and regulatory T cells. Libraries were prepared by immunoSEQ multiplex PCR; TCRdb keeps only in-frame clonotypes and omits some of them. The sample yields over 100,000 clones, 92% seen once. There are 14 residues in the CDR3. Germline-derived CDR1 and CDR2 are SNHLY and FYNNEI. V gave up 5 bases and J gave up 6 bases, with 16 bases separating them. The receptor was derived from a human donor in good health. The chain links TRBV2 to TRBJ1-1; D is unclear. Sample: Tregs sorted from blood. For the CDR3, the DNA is TGTGCCAGCAGTTACTGGACGGTCAAGTCTGAAGCTTTCTTT. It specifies CASSYWTVKSEAFF.